The 27 T cell receptor beta chains below come from one sample, sequenced in a study of Graves' ophthalmopathy and Graves' hyperthyroidism. Amplified material comprised TCR beta CDR3 regions derived from RNA transcripts. First-round RT-PCR used HTBI primers; second-round multiplex PCR followed. Each CDR3 protein gets one entry after TCRdb re-called the multiplex PCR reads with MiXCR. Counted here are some 410,000 distinct CDR3 sequences, roughly 20% occurring once; the ten biggest clones make up roughly 3.2%. The specimen was peripheral blood. The receptors come from a woman aged 18 to 35 with stable Graves' hyperthyroidism.

This clonotype appeared many times. The genes are TRBV12-3 or TRBV12-4 and TRBJ2-5; 10 bases agree with TRBD2. Unmatched junction bases numbered 9, after V lost 6 bases and J lost 2 bases. The CDR3 loop spans 16 amino acids. The CDR3 DNA sequence: TGTGCCAGCAGGTCGAGCGGGAGGGGCTATCAAGAGACCCAGTACTTC. Translation: CASRSSGRGYQETQYF.

This clonotype was recorded many times. The chain carries TRBV7-3 and TRBJ2-6; D is ambiguous. CDR3 length equals 15 residues. Germline assignment: CDR1 SGHTA and CDR2 FQGTGA. Trimming took 5 bases from V and 4 from J, leaving 12 bases between them. Here the CDR3 reads CASSLQVGGANVLTF. In DNA form, the CDR3 reads TGTGCCAGCAGCCTCCAGGTGGGAGGGGCCAACGTCCTGACTTTC. The entire variable domain, with the rest obtained from reference TRBV7-3 and TRBJ2-6, is as follows: GAGVSQTPSNKVTEKGKYVELRCDPISGHTALYWYRQSLGQGPEFLIYFQGTGAADDSGLPNDRFFAVRPEGSVSTLKIQRTERGDSAVYLCASSLQVGGANVLTFGAGSRLTVL.

The table lists this clonotype with many counts. The chain couples TRBV24-1 to TRBJ2-2; D uncertain. The CDR3 runs to 12 residues. V was pared by 7 bases and J by 4 bases, with 6 bases between. Germline V gives CDR1 KGHDR, CDR2 SFDVKD. The CDR3 DNA reads TGTGCCACCAGACCGAGCACCGGGGAGCTGTTTTTT. This gives the protein CATRPSTGELFF.

This clonotype was observed many times. The chain couples TRBV28 to TRBJ2-5, with 13 bases aligning to TRBD2. Germline V gene lookup returns CDR1 MDHEN and CDR2 SYDVKM. The CDR3 sequence is 16 residues long. V was clipped by 3 bases and J by 5 bases; unmatched bases: 6. The CDR3 DNA reads TGTGCCAGCAGTTTCACGACTAGCGGGAGGCGGGAGACCCAGTACTTC. It translates to CASSFTTSGRRETQYF.

This chain links TRBV19 with TRBJ2-2, with D unresolved. The CDR3 contains 14 residues. Germline CDR1 LNHDA, CDR2 SQIVND (reference sequence). Between the trimmed V and J ends, which lost 9 bases and 4 bases, there was a span of 15 bases. CDR3 DNA: TGTGCCAGCTCCATTGTGGGGTCCACCGGGGAGCTGTTTTTT. This sequence encodes CASSIVGSTGELFF.

CDR3: CASSSGQSSYNSPLHF. The CDR3 region has the DNA TGTGCCAGCTCATCGGGACAGAGCTCCTATAATTCACCCCTCCACTTT. The genes are TRBV18 and TRBJ1-6; 7 bases agree with TRBD1. Germline V gives CDR1 KGHSH, CDR2 LQKENI. J gave up 0 bases and V 5 bases, and 4 bases lay outside the gene matches. This CDR3 region has 16 residues. The full variable domain, rest sourced from reference TRBV18 and TRBJ1-6, is NAGVMQNPRHLVRRRGQEARLRCSPMKGHSHVYWYRQLPEEGLKFMVYLQKENIIDESGMPKERFSAEFPKEGPSILRIQQVVRGDSAAYFCASSSGQSSYNSPLHFGNGTRLTVT.

This clonotype was detected a few times. The chain carries TRBV27 and TRBJ2-2; no definite D call. The CDR3 loop spans 15 amino acids. Germline V CDR1 and CDR2: MNHEY, SMNVEV (reference sequence). Trimming pared 6 bases from V and 0 bases from J, leaving 11 bases between. The CDR3 bases are TGTGCCAGCAGGACGACTGACGCGAACACCGGGGAGCTGTTTTTT. It encodes CASRTTDANTGELFF.

At least ten counts were recorded for this clonotype. This chain connects TRBV20-1 to TRBJ2-7; 10 positions match TRBD2. Germline V lookup: CDR1 DFQATT, CDR2 SNEGSKA (reference sequence). The CDR3 extends over 15 amino acids. V lost 1 base to trimming and J lost 4 bases; unmatched junction nucleotides: 7. CDR3 sequence (DNA): TGCAGTGCTAGAGTTCCACTAGCGGGAAAATACGAGCAGTACTTC. This translates into CSARVPLAGKYEQYF.

This clonotype was observed at least ten times. The rearrangement joins TRBV5-1 to TRBJ1-1; TRBD1 matches 7 bases. CDR1 SGHRS and CDR2 YFSETQ come from the germline V gene. The CDR3 length is 14 residues. Trimming at V came to 0 bases and at J to 8 bases, leaving 7 bases not matched to a gene. The CDR3 DNA reads as TGCGCCAGCAGCTTGGCAGAGGAAGGGGGCGAAGCTTTCTTT. Its translation is CASSLAEEGGEAFF.

This clonotype was observed many times. The chain carries TRBV2 and TRBJ1-1; D is possibly TRBD1 (5 bases). This CDR3 has 15 residues. CDR1 and CDR2 (germline): SNHLY, FYNNEI. V dropped 0 bases and J dropped 6 bases, with 14 bases sitting between them. This chain's CDR3 is CASSEAGSRGAEAFF. CDR3 sequence (DNA): TGTGCCAGCAGTGAAGCCGGCTCGAGGGGCGCTGAAGCTTTCTTT.

Ten or more counts support this clonotype. This chain connects TRBV6-5 to TRBJ1-2; D is ambiguous. The germline V gene encodes CDR1 MNHEY and CDR2 SVGAGI. The CDR3 sequence is 14 residues long. Trimming removed 0 bases from V and 2 bases from J, with 7 bases in between. The CDR3 loop is CASSYSARNYGYTF. CDR3 DNA: TGTGCCAGCAGTTACTCAGCCAGAAACTATGGCTACACCTTC.

This clonotype was seen only once. V gene TRBV10-3 combines with J gene TRBJ2-7; D is unresolved. Germline CDR1 ENHRY, CDR2 SYGVKD. The CDR3 contains 13 residues. Trimming cost V 2 bases and J 2 bases, with 7 bases left between them. The CDR3 DNA sequence: TGTGCCATCAGTGAGCGGCCTCCCTACGAGCAGTACTTC. Protein: CAISERPPYEQYF.

V gene TRBV19 combines with J gene TRBJ1-1; D remains ambiguous. V lost 8 bases, J lost 11 bases, and 15 bases lay in between. Per the germline V gene, CDR1 is LNHDA and CDR2 is SQIVND (reference sequence). This CDR3 has 11 amino acids. In nucleotides, the CDR3 is TGTGCCAGTGCGAGGCCACTTGGGGCTTTCTTT. Residues: CASARPLGAFF.

This clonotype was counted at least ten times. The rearrangement uses TRBV5-6 and TRBJ1-2; D is uncertain. The germline CDR1 and CDR2 sequences are SGHDT and YYEEEE. This CDR3 contains 14 residues. Trimming left V 1 base short and J 5 bases short, with 12 bases between. The CDR3 region is CASSLRSLSYGYTF. The CDR3 coding sequence is TGTGCCAGCAGCTTGAGGTCTCTCTCTTATGGCTACACCTTC. Variable domain in full (rest from reference TRBV5-6 and TRBJ1-2): DAGVTQSPTHLIKTRGQQVTLRCSPKSGHDTVSWYQQALGQGPQFIFQYYEEEERQRGNFPDRFSGHQFPNYSSELNVNALLLGDSALYLCASSLRSLSYGYTFGSGTRLTVV.

This clonotype is labeled medium-sized. This sequence joins TRBV15 and TRBJ1-1; D is uncertain. The V end was cut by 8 bases, the J end by 1 base, with 11 bases between. This CDR3 spans 13 amino acids. From germline, CDR1 is LNHNV and CDR2 YYDKDF (reference sequence). In DNA form, the CDR3 reads TGTGCCACCCGGGCAGCGACGAACACTGAAGCTTTCTTT. This translates into CATRAATNTEAFF.

This clonotype was detected ten times or more. The chain recombines TRBV28 with TRBJ2-7, with TRBD1 matching over 7 bases. The CDR3 consists of 13 residues. Germline CDR1 MDHEN, CDR2 SYDVKM. J gave up 8 bases and V 5 bases, and 9 bases lay outside the gene matches. This CDR3 is CASSPGGGFQQYF. CDR3 nucleotide sequence: TGTGCCAGCAGTCCAGGGGGTGGGTTCCAGCAGTACTTC. Full variable domain (remainder filled in from reference TRBV28 and TRBJ2-7): DVKVTQSSRYLVKRTGEKVFLECVQDMDHENMFWYRQDPGLGLRLIYFSYDVKMKEKGDIPEGYSVSREKKERFSLILESASTNQTSMYLCASSPGGGFQQYFGPGTRLTVT.

This clonotype was detected a few times. The chain couples TRBV11-2 to TRBJ2-5, with 10 nucleotides matching TRBD2. Germline V CDR1 and CDR2: SGHAT, FQNNGV. This CDR3 has 17 amino acids. Losses at the gene ends were 3 bases for V and 5 bases for J; bases not matched to a gene: 12. The CDR3 reads CASSFARSSGGGETQYF. For the CDR3, the DNA is TGTGCCAGCAGCTTCGCTAGATCTAGCGGGGGAGGGGAGACCCAGTACTTC. Looking up the rest from reference TRBV11-2 and TRBJ2-5 gives the full variable domain: EAGVAQSPRYKIIEKRQSVAFWCNPISGHATLYWYQQILGQGPKLLIQFQNNGVVDDSQLPKDRFSAERLKGVDSTLKIQPAKLEDSAVYLCASSFARSSGGGETQYFGPGTRLLVL.

This clonotype was detected a few times. The rearrangement uses TRBV11-2 and TRBJ1-1; 7 bases are a match to TRBD1. Per germline, CDR1 SGHAT and CDR2 FQNNGV. The CDR3 covers 15 residues. The V and J ends lost 5 bases and 10 bases, in that order; junction bases with no gene match: 16. DNA of the CDR3: TGTGCCAGCAGCAAACCGGGACAGTACCCCCCCCCAGCTTTCTTT. This translates into CASSKPGQYPPPAFF.

At least ten counts were recorded for this clonotype. The J gene is TRBJ2-7, the V gene TRBV20-1; D is perhaps TRBD1 (6 bases). Germline assignment: CDR1 DFQATT and CDR2 SNEGSKA (reference sequence). The germline V and J ends were trimmed by 2 bases and 5 bases, with 10 bases remaining between them. This CDR3 is 12 amino acids long. In nucleotides, the CDR3 is TGCAGTGCTAGACAGGGGCCCCACGAGCAGTACTTC. Protein product: CSARQGPHEQYF.

This clonotype was picked up many times. V usage is TRBV28 and J usage is TRBJ1-5; TRBD1 is a possible D gene (6 bases). This CDR3 spans 15 amino acids. With 8 bases removed from V and 2 bases from J, the gap between germline ends came to 16 bases. CDR1 is MDHEN, CDR2 SYDVKM, per germline. The CDR3 reads CASVPLRGGNQPQHF. The CDR3 DNA sequence: TGTGCCAGCGTTCCTCTCAGGGGAGGCAATCAGCCCCAGCATTTT. The whole variable domain, filled in from reference TRBV28 and TRBJ1-5, reads DVKVTQSSRYLVKRTGEKVFLECVQDMDHENMFWYRQDPGLGLRLIYFSYDVKMKEKGDIPEGYSVSREKKERFSLILESASTNQTSMYLCASVPLRGGNQPQHFGDGTRLSIL.

This clonotype has ten or more counts. The V and J genes are TRBV6-2 or TRBV6-3 and TRBJ2-7; D remains unclear. CDR3 size: 18 residues. Germline CDR1 reads MNHEY; CDR2 reads SVGEGT. Trimming shortened V by 0 bases and J by 0 bases, and 18 bases separated the two germline ends. For the CDR3, the DNA is TGTGCCAGCAGTTACTCTTCGCGAAGGGCCCCGAGCTCCTACGAGCAGTACTTC. Protein product: CASSYSSRRAPSSYEQYF.

The V and J genes are TRBV7-2 and TRBJ1-2; D remains ambiguous. The germline V and J ends were trimmed by 1 base and 4 bases, with 10 bases remaining between them. CDR1 is SGHTA, CDR2 FQGNSA, per germline. The CDR3 runs to 14 residues. The CDR3: CASSLERLPYGYTF. The CDR3 bases are TGTGCCAGCAGCTTAGAAAGACTCCCCTATGGCTACACCTTC.

The chain links TRBV12-3 or TRBV12-4 to TRBJ1-1; maybe TRBD1 (5 bases). CDR3 size: 13 residues. Trimming pared 6 bases from V and 3 bases from J, leaving 11 bases between. Here the CDR3 DNA reads TGTGCCAGCAGAGACCGACAGTACACTGAAGCTTTCTTT. Translation: CASRDRQYTEAFF.

Many counts were recorded for this clonotype. The chain carries TRBV27 and TRBJ1-5; maybe TRBD1 (6 bases). Looked up from germline, CDR1 is MNHEY and CDR2 is SMNVEV (reference sequence). CDR3 length: 15 residues. Trimming pared 6 bases from V and 5 bases from J, leaving 17 bases between. The CDR3 sequence is CASRATGRRDQPQHF. Written as DNA, the CDR3 is TGTGCCAGCAGGGCAACAGGGCGCAGGGATCAGCCCCAGCATTTT.

This clonotype came up many times. This rearrangement joins TRBV12-3 or TRBV12-4 to TRBJ2-5, with TRBD1 identical over 7 bases. J gave up 4 bases and V 5 bases, and 7 bases lay outside the gene matches. The CDR3 is 14 amino acids. The CDR3 reads CASSIDRERETQYF. CDR3 nucleotide sequence: TGTGCCAGCAGTATCGACAGGGAACGAGAGACCCAGTACTTC.

This clonotype was recorded many times. This chain connects TRBV20-1 to TRBJ2-7; no clear D gene. The germline V gene encodes CDR1 DFQATT and CDR2 SNEGSKA (reference sequence). This CDR3 comprises 13 residues. V shed 0 bases and J shed 2 bases, with 8 bases lying between them. The CDR3 region is CSARDTATYEQYF. The CDR3 region has the DNA TGCAGTGCTAGAGATACAGCAACCTACGAGCAGTACTTC.

This clonotype was seen repeatedly, ten times or more. V gene TRBV11-3 combines with J gene TRBJ2-7; D is unresolved. Germline assignment: CDR1 SGHNT and CDR2 YENEEA. V lost 1 base to trimming and J lost 7 bases, with 5 bases between them. The CDR3 sequence is 11 residues long. Here the CDR3 reads CASSLGQEQYF. The CDR3 DNA reads TGTGCCAGCAGCTTAGGACAAGAGCAGTACTTC.